The table lists the clone carrying this T cell receptor (beta chain) with a count of one. Its antigen remains unidentified. The table came from immunoSEQ multiplex PCR; TCRdb's copy has only in-frame clones and leaves some out. This sample has approximately 180,000 clones, with approximately 85% found just once. This sample stems from a study of cytomegalovirus exposure and HLA in healthy donors. General study findings and limits: The finding came from a later analysis; first-cohort TCR clusters tended to co-occur in the approximately 120 validation repertoires. TCR beta chains numbering some 160 were designated cytomegalovirus-associated. In vitro experiments confirmed that a few CMV-associated chains were specific for CMV antigens. Reported results showed that the classifier diagnosed cytomegalovirus status with high specificity and sensitivity.

The sample was PBMCs. This clonotype was sampled from a woman under 30 in good health and CMV-seronegative.

The CDR3 reads CASSAETGVSDTQYF. CDR3 bases: TGTGCCAGCAGCGCCGAGACAGGGGTGTCAGATACGCAGTATTTT. J is TRBJ2-3 and V is TRBV27; 8 nucleotides agree with TRBD1. Looked up from germline, CDR1 is MNHEY and CDR2 is SMNVEV (reference sequence). This CDR3 contains 15 residues. V shed 6 bases, J shed 4 bases, and the junction held 9 bases outside the gene matches.